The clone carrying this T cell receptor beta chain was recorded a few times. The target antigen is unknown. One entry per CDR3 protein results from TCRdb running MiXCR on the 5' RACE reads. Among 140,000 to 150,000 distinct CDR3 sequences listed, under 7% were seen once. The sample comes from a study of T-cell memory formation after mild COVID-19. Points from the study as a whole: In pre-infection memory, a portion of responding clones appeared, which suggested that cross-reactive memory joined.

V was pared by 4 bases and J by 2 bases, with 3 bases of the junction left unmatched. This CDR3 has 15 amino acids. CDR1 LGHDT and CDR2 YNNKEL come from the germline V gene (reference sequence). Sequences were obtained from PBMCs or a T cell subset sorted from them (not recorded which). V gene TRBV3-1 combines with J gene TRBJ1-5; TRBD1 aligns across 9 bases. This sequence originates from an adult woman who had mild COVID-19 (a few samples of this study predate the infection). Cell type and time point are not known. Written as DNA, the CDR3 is TGTGCCAGCAGCCCGACAGGGGGTGGCAATCAGCCCCAGCATTTT. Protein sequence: CASSPTGGGNQPQHF.